This T cell receptor beta chain came from a study of molecular identifiers for immune sequencing clone quantification. Study-wide findings and caveats: Because of identical TCR molecules sharing a barcode, sizes of highly expanded clones could be underestimated. Clonotypes surpassing 20 RNA copies contained over 99% of effector molecules, versus under 1% in naive cells.

This clonotype appeared many times. Its antigen remains unknown. Previously published methods and listed TCR primers were used for the bulk TCR libraries. TCRdb fed the PCR reads into MiXCR, producing one record per CDR3 protein. The sample consists of some 70,000 distinct CDR3 sequences, 18% of them appearing once. Libraries from naive CD8 cells were generated from approximately 20,000 to 980,000 sorted cells (with 10%, 30% or 50% RNA). Germline V gene sequence: CDR1 DFQATT, CDR2 SNEGSKA (reference sequence). The CDR3 length is 16 residues. V shed 1 base, J shed 2 bases, and the junction held 9 bases outside the gene matches.

The sequenced material came from naive CD8+ T cells from blood, with Jurkat cell RNA spiked in. Noted subset: FACS-sorted CD8+CD4-CCR7+CD45RA+ naive T cells. This sequence was found in a human donor in good health. Some libraries in this study had Jurkat cell RNA spiked in. This chain links TRBV20-1 with TRBJ2-7; 9 nucleotides align to TRBD1. The CDR3 DNA follows: TGCAGTGCTAGAGTTTGGAAGGGACAGGGCACCTACGAGCAGTACTTC. It encodes CSARVWKGQGTYEQYF.